These 2 T cell receptor beta chains were sequenced from one sample in a study of cytomegalovirus exposure and HLA in healthy donors. A multiplex PCR was run with 60 Vbeta primers and 13 Jbeta primers. Repertoires were generated with immunoSEQ multiplex PCR, while TCRdb's copy carries only in-frame clones and drops some. This table holds 90,000 to 150,000 clones, around 81% found once. The sequencing input was PBMCs. The receptor set was obtained from a woman aged 40 to 50 in good health and CMV-seronegative.

The rearrangement uses TRBV7-9 and TRBJ2-1, with 8 nucleotides matching TRBD1. This CDR3 has 15 amino acids. Germline CDR1 and CDR2: SEHNR and FQNEAQ (reference sequence). V shed 6 bases, J shed 8 bases, and the junction held 12 bases outside the gene matches. The CDR3 here is CASRPAGQGYHEQFF. For the CDR3, the DNA is TGTGCCAGCAGGCCTGCAGGACAGGGTTACCATGAGCAGTTCTTC.

This clone appeared a single time. The chain links TRBV9 to TRBJ1-2; 8 positions match TRBD1. The V and J ends lost 5 bases and 1 base, in that order; junction bases with no gene match: 4. The germline CDR1 and CDR2 sequences are SGDLS and YYNGEE. This CDR3 has 14 amino acids. The CDR3 bases are TGTGCCAGCAGAAACAGGGGGTTTAACTATGGCTACACCTTC. This encodes CASRNRGFNYGYTF. The complete variable domain, with remaining parts taken from reference TRBV9 and TRBJ1-2, reads DSGVTQTPKHLITATGQRVTLRCSPRSGDLSVYWYQQSLDQGLQFLIQYYNGEERAKGNILERFSAQQFPDLHSELNLSSLELGDSALYFCASRNRGFNYGYTFGSGTRLTVV.